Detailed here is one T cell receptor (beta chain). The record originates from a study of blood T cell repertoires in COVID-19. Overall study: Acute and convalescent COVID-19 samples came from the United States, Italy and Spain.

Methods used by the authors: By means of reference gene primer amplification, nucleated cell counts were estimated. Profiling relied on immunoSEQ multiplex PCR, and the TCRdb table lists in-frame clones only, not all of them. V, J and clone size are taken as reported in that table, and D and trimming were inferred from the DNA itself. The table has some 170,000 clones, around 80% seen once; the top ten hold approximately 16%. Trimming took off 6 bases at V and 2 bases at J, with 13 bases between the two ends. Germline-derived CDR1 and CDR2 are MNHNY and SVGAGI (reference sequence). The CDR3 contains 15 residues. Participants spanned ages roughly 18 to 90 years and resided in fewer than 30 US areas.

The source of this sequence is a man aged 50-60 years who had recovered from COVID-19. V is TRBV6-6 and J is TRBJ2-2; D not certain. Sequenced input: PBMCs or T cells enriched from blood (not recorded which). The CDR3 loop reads CASSVLDTNTGELFF. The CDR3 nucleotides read TGTGCCAGCAGCGTCCTTGACACTAACACCGGGGAGCTGTTTTTT.